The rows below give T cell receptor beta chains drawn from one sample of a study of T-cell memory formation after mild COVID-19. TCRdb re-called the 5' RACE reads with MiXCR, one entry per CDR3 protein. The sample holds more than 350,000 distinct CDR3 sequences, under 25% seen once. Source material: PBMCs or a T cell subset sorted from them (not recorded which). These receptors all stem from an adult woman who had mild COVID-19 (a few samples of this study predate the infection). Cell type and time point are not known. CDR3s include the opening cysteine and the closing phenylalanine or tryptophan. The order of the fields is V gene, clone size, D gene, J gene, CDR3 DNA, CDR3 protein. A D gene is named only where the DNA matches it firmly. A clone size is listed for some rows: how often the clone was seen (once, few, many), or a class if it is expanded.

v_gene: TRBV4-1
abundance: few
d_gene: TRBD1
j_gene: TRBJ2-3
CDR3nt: TGCGCCAGCAGCCAAGATAAACAGGGGGCTCGCACAGATACGCAGTATTTT
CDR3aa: CASSQDKQGARTDTQYF

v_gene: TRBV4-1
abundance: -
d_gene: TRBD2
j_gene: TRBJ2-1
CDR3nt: TGCGCCAGCAGCCAGGATAGCGGGGGGTCCAATGAGCAGTTCTTC
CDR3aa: CASSQDSGGSNEQFF

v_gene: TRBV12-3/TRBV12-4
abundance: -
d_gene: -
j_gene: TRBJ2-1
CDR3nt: TGTGCCAGCAGTCCTCGCGCAGGGGGGGATGAGCAGTTCTTC
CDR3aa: CASSPRAGGDEQFF

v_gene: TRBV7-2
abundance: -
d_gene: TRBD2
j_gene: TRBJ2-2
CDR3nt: TGTGCCAGCACCCCGGGGGGAGGGAACACCGGGGAGCTGTTTTTT
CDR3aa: CASTPGGGNTGELFF

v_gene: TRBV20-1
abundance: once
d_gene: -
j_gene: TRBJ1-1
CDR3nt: TGCAGTGCCGTTGGCGCGGGGTCGGTAGCTTTCTTT
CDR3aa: CSAVGAGSVAFF

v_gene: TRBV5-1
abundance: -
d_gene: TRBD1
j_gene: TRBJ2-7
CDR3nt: TGCGCCAGCAGCATCTGGGACAGCGAGCAGTACTTC
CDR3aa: CASSIWDSEQYF

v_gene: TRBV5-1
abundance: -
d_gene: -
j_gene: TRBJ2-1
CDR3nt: TGCGCCAGCAGCTTCCGACAGGACCTATACAATGAGCAGTTCTTC
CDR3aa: CASSFRQDLYNEQFF

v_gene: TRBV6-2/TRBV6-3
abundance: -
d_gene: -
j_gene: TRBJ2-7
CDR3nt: TGTGCCAGCAGTCCCGGGGCAGGGTGGATCTCCGAGCAGTACTTC
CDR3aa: CASSPGAGWISEQYF

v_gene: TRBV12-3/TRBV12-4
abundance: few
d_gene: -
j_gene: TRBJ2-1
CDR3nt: TGTGCCAGCAGTATGACAGGTTGGTGGGACAATGAGCAGTTCTTC
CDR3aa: CASSMTGWWDNEQFF

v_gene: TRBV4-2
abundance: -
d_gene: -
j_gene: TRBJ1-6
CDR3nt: TGTGCCAGCAGCCCGGGGGAATATAATTCACCCCTCCACTTT
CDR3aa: CASSPGEYNSPLHF

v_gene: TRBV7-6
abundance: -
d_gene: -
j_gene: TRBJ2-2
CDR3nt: TGTGCCAGCAGCTTAGAGGGCGGGGGCCCGGGGAGGAACGGGGAGCTGTTTTTT
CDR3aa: CASSLEGGGPGRNGELFF

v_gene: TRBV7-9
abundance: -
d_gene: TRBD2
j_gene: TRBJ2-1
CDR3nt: TGTGCCAGCAGCCACGCGACTAGCGGGAGGTTCAATGAGCAGTTCTTC
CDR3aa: CASSHATSGRFNEQFF

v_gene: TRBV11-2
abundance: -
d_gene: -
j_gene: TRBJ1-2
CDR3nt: TGTGCCAGCAGCTCGGACATCGACTATGGCTACACCTTC
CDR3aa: CASSSDIDYGYTF

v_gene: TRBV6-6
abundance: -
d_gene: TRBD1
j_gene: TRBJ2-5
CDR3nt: TGTGCCAGCACCGATCCAGGGGGCGGCCAAGAGACCCAGTACTTC
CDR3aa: CASTDPGGGQETQYF

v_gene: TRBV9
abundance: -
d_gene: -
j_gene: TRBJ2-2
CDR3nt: TGTGCCAGCAGCGCCAGTACCGGGGAGCTGTTTTTT
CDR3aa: CASSASTGELFF

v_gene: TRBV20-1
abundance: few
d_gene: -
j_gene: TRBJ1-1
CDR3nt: TGCAGTGCCAGGGCGGGAATTTACACTGAAGCTTTCTTT
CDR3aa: CSARAGIYTEAFF

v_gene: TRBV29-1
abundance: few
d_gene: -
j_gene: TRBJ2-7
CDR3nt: TGCAGCGTTAAAAACCCGGACTACTACGAGCAGTACTTC
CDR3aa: CSVKNPDYYEQYF

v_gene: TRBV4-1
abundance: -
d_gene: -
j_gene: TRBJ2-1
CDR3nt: TGCGCCAGCAGCCGGCAGGATGGGTCCTACAATGAGCAGTTCTTC
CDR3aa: CASSRQDGSYNEQFF

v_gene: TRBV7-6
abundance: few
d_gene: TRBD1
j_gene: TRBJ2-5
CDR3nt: TGTGCCAGCAGCTTAGGGACAGGGGATGGGGAGACCCAGTACTTC
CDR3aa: CASSLGTGDGETQYF

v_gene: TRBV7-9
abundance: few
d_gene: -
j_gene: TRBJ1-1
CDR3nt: TGTGCCAGCAGCCCCCAAGGGATTGTGAACACTGAAGCTTTCTTT
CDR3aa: CASSPQGIVNTEAFF

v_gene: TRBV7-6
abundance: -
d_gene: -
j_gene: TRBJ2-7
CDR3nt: TGTGCCAGCAGCCTCGGTCCAGGATTGGAAGGTCTGCGGGAGCAGTACTTC
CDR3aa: CASSLGPGLEGLREQYF

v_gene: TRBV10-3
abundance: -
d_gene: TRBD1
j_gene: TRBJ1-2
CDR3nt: TGTGCCATCAGTGGGACGCAGGGGGCGAAAGGCTACACCTTC
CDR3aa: CAISGTQGAKGYTF

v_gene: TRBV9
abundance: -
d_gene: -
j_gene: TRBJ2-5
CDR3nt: TGTGCCAGCAGCGTAGGGGGACCGGGAGAGACCCAGTACTTC
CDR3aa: CASSVGGPGETQYF

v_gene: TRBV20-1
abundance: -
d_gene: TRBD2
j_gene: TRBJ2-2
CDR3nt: TGCAGTGCTAGGGGACTAGCGGGTGCCGCGAACACCGGGGAGCTGTTTTTT
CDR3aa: CSARGLAGAANTGELFF

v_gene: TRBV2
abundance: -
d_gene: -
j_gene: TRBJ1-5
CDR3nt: TGTGCCAGCAGTCAGAATCAAGGCAGCAATCAGCCCCAGCATTTT
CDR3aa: CASSQNQGSNQPQHF

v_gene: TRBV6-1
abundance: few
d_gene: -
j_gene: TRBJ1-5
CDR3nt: TGTGCCAGCAGGCATGACAAGGCGCCCCAGCATTTT
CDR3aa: CASRHDKAPQHF

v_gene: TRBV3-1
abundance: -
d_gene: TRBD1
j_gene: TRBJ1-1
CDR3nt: TGTGCCAGCACCTTGACAGGGGCTCCTCAGGGAGCTTTCTTT
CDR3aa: CASTLTGAPQGAFF

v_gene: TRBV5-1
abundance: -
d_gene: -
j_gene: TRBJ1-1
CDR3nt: TGCGCCAGCAGCTATTCTGGGAACACTGAAGCTTTCTTT
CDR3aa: CASSYSGNTEAFF

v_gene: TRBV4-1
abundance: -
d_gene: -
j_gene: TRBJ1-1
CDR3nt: TGCGCCAGCAGCCAAGTGATACAGATCGTCTTTAGTACAACTGAAGCTTTCTTT
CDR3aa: CASSQVIQIVFSTTEAFF

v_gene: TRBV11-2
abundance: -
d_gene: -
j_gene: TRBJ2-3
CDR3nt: TGTGCCAGCAGCTTAAGCGGGCCCTTTGGGAATACGCAGTATTTT
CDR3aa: CASSLSGPFGNTQYF

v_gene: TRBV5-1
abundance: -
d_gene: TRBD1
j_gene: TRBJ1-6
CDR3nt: TGCGCCAGCAGCCCTGCCGGGACAGGGGTTCGTAATTCACCCCTCCACTTT
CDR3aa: CASSPAGTGVRNSPLHF

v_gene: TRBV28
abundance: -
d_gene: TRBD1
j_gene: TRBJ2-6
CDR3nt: TGTGCCAGCAGCCCCCGCAGGACAGGGAGAAAGGCTGGGGCCAACGTCCTGACTTTC
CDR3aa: CASSPRRTGRKAGANVLTF

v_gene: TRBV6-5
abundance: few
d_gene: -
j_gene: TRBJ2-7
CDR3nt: TGTGCCAGCAGTCCCCCCTCCTACGAGCAGTACTTC
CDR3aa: CASSPPSYEQYF

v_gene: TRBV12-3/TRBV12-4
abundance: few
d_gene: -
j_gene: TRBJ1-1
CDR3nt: TGTGCCAGCAGTGCCTCGGGGCGGGACACTGAAGCTTTCTTT
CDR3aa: CASSASGRDTEAFF

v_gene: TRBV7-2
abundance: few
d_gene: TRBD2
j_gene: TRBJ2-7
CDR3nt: TGTGCCAGCAGCATATCTAGCGGGAGTAGCAACGAGCAGTACTTC
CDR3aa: CASSISSGSSNEQYF

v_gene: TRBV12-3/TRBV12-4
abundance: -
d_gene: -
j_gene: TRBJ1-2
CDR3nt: TGTGCCAGCAGTTTAGACCCAGGTTTTGGCTACACCTTC
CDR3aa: CASSLDPGFGYTF

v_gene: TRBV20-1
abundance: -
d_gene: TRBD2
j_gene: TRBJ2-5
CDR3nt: TGCAGTGCTGTTAGCGGGAGGTCTCAAGAGACCCAGTACTTC
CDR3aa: CSAVSGRSQETQYF

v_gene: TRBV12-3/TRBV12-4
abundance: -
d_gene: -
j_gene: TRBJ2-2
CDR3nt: TGTGCCAGCAGCCCCTTAATGGCCACCGGGGAGCTGTTTTTT
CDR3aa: CASSPLMATGELFF

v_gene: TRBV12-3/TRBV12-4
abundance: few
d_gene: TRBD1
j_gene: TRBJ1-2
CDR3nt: TGTGCCAGCAACACAGGGGGACCCTATGGCTACACCTTC
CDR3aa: CASNTGGPYGYTF

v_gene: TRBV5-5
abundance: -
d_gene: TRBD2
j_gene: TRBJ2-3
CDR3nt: TGTGCCAGCAGCTTGGCTGAACTAGCGGACTACACAGATACGCAGTATTTT
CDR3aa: CASSLAELADYTDTQYF

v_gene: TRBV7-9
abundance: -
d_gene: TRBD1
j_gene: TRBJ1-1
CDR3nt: TGTGCCAGCAGCTTAAGAACAGGGGGCGTGAACACTGAAGCTTTCTTT
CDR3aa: CASSLRTGGVNTEAFF

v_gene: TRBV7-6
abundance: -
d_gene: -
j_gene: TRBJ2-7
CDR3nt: TGTGCCAGCAGCTCCCGTCAAGGGAGCTCCTACGAGCAGTACTTC
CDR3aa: CASSSRQGSSYEQYF

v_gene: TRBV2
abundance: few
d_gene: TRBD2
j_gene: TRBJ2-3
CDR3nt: TGTGCCAGCAGTGAATTCCGGGGGGGCACAGATACGCAGTATTTT
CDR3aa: CASSEFRGGTDTQYF

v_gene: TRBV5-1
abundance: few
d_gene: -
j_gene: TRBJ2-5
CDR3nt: TGCGCCAGCAGCTTGGGGGCAGCCAGGGCGCCCCGTGAGACCCAGTACTTC
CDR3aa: CASSLGAARAPRETQYF

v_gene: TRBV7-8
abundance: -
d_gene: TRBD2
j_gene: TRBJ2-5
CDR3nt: TGTGCCAGCAGCGACCGACTAGCGGGGGGGAAAGAGACCCAGTACTTC
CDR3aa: CASSDRLAGGKETQYF

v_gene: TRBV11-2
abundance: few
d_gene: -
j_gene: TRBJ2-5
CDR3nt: TGTGCCAGCAGCGTAGTCCCAGGACGGGAGACCCAGTACTTC
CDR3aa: CASSVVPGRETQYF

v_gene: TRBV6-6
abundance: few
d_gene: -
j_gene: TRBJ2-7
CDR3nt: TGTGCCAGCAGTCAACGAGCAGGGGGGGCCTACGAGCAGTACTTC
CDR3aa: CASSQRAGGAYEQYF